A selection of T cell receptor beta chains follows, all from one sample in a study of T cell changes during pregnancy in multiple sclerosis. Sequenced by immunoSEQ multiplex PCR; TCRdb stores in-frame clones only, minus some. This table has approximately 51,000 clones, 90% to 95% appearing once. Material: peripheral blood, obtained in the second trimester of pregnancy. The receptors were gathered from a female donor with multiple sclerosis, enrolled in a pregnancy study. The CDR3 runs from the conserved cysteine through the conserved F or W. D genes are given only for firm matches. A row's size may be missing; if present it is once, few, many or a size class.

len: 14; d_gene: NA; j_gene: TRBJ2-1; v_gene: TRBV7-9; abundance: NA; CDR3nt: TGTGCCAGCAGCTTAGATGGGGGCGCGGATGAGCAGTTCTTC; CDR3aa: CASSLDGGADEQFF
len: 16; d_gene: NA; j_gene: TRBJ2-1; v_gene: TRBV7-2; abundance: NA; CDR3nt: TGTGCCAGCAGCTCAACGGGACTTCCTGACGGTGATGAGCAGTTCTTC; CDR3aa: CASSSTGLPDGDEQFF
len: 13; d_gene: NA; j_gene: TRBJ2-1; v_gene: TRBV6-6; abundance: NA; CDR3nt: TGTGCCAGCAGTTACGAGGAGTACAATGAGCAGTTCTTC; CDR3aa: CASSYEEYNEQFF
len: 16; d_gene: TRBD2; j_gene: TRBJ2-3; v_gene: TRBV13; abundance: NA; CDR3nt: TGTGCCAGCAGTTACGCCCTAGCGGGAGCGGCAGATACGCAGTATTTT; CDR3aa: CASSYALAGAADTQYF
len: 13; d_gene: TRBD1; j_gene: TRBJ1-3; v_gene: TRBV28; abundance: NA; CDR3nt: TGTGCCAGCAGGGGGACAGTATCAAACACCATATATTTT; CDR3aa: CASRGTVSNTIYF
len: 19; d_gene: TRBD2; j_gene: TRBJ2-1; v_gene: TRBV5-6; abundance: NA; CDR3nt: TGTGCCAGCAGCCAAATGGGGACTAGCGGAAGAAGCTCCTACAATGAGCAGTTCTTC; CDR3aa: CASSQMGTSGRSSYNEQFF
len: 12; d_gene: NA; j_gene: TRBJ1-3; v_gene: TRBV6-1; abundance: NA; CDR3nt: TGTGCCAGCAGCGACCCGCGGAGCACCATATATTTT; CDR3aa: CASSDPRSTIYF
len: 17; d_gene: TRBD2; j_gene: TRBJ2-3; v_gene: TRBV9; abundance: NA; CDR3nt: TGTGCCAGCAGCCCCAGAGGGGAGGGGACTTGGACAGATACGCAGTATTTT; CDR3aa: CASSPRGEGTWTDTQYF
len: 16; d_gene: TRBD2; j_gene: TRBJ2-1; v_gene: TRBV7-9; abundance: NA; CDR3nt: TGTGCCAGCAGCTTAGTACAGCGGGAGCCCAGCAATGAGCAGTTCTTC; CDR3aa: CASSLVQREPSNEQFF
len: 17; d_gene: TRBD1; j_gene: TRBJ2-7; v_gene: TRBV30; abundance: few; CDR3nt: TGTGCCTGGAGGCATAAGGTAGCAACAGGGGATTCCTACGAGCAGTACTTC; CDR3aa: CAWRHKVATGDSYEQYF
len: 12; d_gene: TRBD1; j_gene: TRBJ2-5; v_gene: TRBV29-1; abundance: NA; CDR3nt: TGCAGCGTGTCAGGGGGCGGAGAGACCCAGTACTTC; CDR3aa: CSVSGGGETQYF
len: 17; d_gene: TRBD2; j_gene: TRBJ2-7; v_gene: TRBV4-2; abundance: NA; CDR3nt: TGTGCCAGCAGCCAGGCGACTAGCGGGAGGTCCGTCTACGAGCAGTACTTC; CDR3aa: CASSQATSGRSVYEQYF
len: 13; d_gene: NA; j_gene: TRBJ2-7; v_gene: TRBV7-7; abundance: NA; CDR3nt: TGTGCTAGCAGCTTAGGGACACGCTACGAGCAGTACTTC; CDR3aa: CASSLGTRYEQYF
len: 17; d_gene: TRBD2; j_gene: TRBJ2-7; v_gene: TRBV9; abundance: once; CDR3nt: TGTGCCAGCAGCGACACCCCTGGACTAGCGGGGGACTACGAGCAGTACTTC; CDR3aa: CASSDTPGLAGDYEQYF
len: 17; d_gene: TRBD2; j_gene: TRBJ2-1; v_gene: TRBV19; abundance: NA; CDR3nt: TGTGCCAGTAGTCCGACTAGCGGGAGGAGCTCCTACAATGAGCAGTTCTTC; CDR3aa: CASSPTSGRSSYNEQFF
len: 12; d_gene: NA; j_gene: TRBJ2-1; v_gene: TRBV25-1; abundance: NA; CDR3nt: TGTGCCAGCAGCGCATTGGGCGATGAGCAGTTCTTC; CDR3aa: CASSALGDEQFF
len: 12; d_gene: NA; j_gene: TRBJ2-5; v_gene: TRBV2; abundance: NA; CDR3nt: TGTGCCACCTTACGACAGGCGGGGACCCAGTACTTC; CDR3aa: CATLRQAGTQYF
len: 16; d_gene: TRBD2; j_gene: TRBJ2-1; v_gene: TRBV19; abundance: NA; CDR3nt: TGTGCCAGTAGTCCCGTCCGGTGGGAGGGCTACAATGAGCAGTTCTTC; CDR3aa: CASSPVRWEGYNEQFF
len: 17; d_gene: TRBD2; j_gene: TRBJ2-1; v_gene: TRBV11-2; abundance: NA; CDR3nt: TGTGCCAGCAGCCCCCCCTCGAGACTAGCGGGAGTAAATGAGCAGTTCTTC; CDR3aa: CASSPPSRLAGVNEQFF
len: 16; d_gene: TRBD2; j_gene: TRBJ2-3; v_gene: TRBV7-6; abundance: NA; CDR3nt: TGTGCCAGCAGCTACTTACTAGCGGGAACTACAGATACGCAGTATTTT; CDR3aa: CASSYLLAGTTDTQYF
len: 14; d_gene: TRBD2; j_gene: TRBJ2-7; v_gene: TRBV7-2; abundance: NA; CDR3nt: TGTGCCAGCAGCCCTGGTAGCGGGAGGGACGAGCAGTACTTC; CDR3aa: CASSPGSGRDEQYF
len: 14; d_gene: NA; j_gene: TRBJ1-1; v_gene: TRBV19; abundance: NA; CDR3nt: TGTGCCAGTAGTATGTCAGGGGCGAACACTGAAGCTTTCTTT; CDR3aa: CASSMSGANTEAFF
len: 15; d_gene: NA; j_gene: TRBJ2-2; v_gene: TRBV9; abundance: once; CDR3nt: TGTGCCAGCAGCGTAGAAGCGTGGGACACCGGGGAGCTGTTTTTT; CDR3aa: CASSVEAWDTGELFF
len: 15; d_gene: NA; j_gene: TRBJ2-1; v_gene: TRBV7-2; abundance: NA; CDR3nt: TGTGCCAGCAGCTTAGCGGGGAGATCCTACAATGAGCAGTTCTTC; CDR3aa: CASSLAGRSYNEQFF
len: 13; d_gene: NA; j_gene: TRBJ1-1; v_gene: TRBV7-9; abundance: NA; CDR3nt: TGTGCCAGCAGCCCCCCCGGCGGGACTGAAGCTTTCTTT; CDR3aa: CASSPPGGTEAFF
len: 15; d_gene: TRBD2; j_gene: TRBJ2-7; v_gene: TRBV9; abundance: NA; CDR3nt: TGTGCCAGCAGCGTTGCGGGGGGATCAGGTTACGAGCAGTACTTC; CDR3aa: CASSVAGGSGYEQYF
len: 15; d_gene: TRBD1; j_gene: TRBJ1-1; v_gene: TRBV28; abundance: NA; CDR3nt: TGTGCCAGCAGTCATGCCGGGACAGCAAACACTGAAGCTTTCTTT; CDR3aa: CASSHAGTANTEAFF
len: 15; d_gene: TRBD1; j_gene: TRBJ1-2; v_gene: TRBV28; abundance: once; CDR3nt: TGTGCCAGCAGTTTGGGGACAGGGATATACTATGGCTACACCTTC; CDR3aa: CASSLGTGIYYGYTF
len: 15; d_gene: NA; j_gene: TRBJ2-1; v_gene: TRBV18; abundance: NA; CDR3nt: TGTGCCAGCTCACCACGGTCGTCAGGTTACAATGAGCAGTTCTTC; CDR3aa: CASSPRSSGYNEQFF
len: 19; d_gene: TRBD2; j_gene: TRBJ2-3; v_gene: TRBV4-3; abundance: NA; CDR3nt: TGCGCCAGCAGCTTGAGACTAGCGGGAGGTCTTGGTAGCACAGATACGCAGTATTTT; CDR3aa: CASSLRLAGGLGSTDTQYF
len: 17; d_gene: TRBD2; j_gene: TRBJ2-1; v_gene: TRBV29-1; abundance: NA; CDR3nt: TGCAGCGTCGCCGGGACTAGCGCCCAGGGGCACGTCTATGAGCAGTTCTTC; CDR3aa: CSVAGTSAQGHVYEQFF
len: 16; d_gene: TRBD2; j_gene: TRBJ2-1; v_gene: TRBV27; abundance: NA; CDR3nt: TGTGCCAGCAGTTTATCGCCGGGACTAGTGGCCAATGAGCAGTTCTTC; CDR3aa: CASSLSPGLVANEQFF
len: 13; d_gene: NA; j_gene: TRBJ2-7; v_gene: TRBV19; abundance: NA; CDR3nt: TGTGCCAGTAGTCGGGACTGGCTCGGGGAGCAGTACTTC; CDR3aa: CASSRDWLGEQYF
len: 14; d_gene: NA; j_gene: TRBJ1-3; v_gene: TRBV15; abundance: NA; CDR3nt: TGTGCCACCGTCCCAACTGCTGAGGGAGGCACCATATATTTT; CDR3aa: CATVPTAEGGTIYF
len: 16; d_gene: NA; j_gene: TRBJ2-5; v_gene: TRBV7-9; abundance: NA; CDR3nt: TGTGCCAGCAGCTTAACTTCGCGGCGGTACCAAGAGACCCAGTACTTC; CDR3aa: CASSLTSRRYQETQYF
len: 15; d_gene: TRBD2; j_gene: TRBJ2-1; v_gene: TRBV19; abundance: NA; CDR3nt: TGTGCCAGTAGTACCCGGACTAGCAGCAACAATGAGCAGTTCTTC; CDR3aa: CASSTRTSSNNEQFF
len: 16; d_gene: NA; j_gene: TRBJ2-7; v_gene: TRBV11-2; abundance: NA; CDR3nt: TGTGCCAGCAGCCCCGCCGGGACTTATAACACCTACGAGCAGTACTTC; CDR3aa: CASSPAGTYNTYEQYF
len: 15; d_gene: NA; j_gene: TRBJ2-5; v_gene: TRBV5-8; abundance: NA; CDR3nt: TGTGCCAGCAGCTTGGGGCAGGGGTACCAAGAGACCCAGTACTTC; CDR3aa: CASSLGQGYQETQYF
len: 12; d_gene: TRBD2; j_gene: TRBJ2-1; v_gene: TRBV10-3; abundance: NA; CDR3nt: TGTGCCATCACCGAGGGGGGGACTAGTAAATTCTTC; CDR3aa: CAITEGGTSKFF
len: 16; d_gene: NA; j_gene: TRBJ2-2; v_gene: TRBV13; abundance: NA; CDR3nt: TGTGCCAGCAGCTTTACCTCATTCGGGGACACCGGGGAGCTGTTTTTT; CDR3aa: CASSFTSFGDTGELFF
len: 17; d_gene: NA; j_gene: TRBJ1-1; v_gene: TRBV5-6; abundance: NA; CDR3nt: TGTGCCAGCAGCTTTTCAATCACCGGGACAAGGAACACTGAAGCTTTCTTT; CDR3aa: CASSFSITGTRNTEAFF